The sample holds one count of the clone carrying this T cell receptor beta chain. CDR1 is SGHRS and CDR2 is YFSETQ in the germline V gene. Trimming removed 0 bases at V and 2 bases at J, with 11 bases between. CDR3 length: 15 amino acids. The data belong to a study of a mutant IDH1 vaccine in newly diagnosed glioma. Study overall: Patients got radiotherapy, temozolomide, or both beforehand, and most got both.

This sample's time point: baseline, week 1 (first vaccination visit). Stated treatment: pre-vaccination baseline after standard-of-care therapy. Libraries were prepared by immunoSEQ multiplex PCR; TCRdb keeps only in-frame clonotypes and omits some of them. Of tens of thousands of clones in the sample, over 65% were seen once. The chain employs TRBV5-1 and TRBJ2-5; D unresolved. This specimen consisted of PBMCs, obtained from a glioma patient treated with radiotherapy, temozolomide or both. The receptor comes from a middle-aged woman with glioma. The CDR3, as DNA: TGCGCCAGCAGCTTGGCGGGCTTAGGGCAAGAGACCCAGTACTTC. Translation gives CASSLAGLGQETQYF.